These 8 T cell receptor beta chains were all obtained from the same sample, sequenced in a study of shared clonotypes between healthy human individuals. Clones were read by immunoSEQ multiplex PCR, and TCRdb kept only the in-frame ones, dropping some. This sample has roughly 2,300,000 clones, with under 95% found just once. Sample: naive CD4+ T cells from PBMCs. The subset here: CD45RA+ positively selected. The receptor set was obtained from a man between 18 and 35 years old in good health. Some clones in this sample may be carry-over from other donors' samples.

The chain uses TRBV10-3 and TRBJ2-3; 11 bases line up with TRBD2. Germline CDR1 and CDR2: ENHRY and SYGVKD. The CDR3 is 17 amino acids. Trimming at V came to 2 bases and at J to 3 bases, leaving 7 bases not matched to a gene. The CDR3 is CAISEPRGLAATDTQYF. The CDR3, as DNA: TGTGCCATCAGTGAGCCGCGGGGACTAGCGGCAACAGATACGCAGTATTTT.

For this clone: In the same sample, other DNA sequences code for this CDR3. The chain couples TRBV9 to TRBJ2-1; D ambiguous. V lost 0 bases and J lost 3, with 10 bases in between. The length of the CDR3 is 15 residues. Germline V gene sequence: CDR1 SGDLS, CDR2 YYNGEE. The CDR3 DNA is TGTGCCAGCAGCGTAGGGGGTCTCGGCTACAATGAGCAGTTCTTC. Translation gives CASSVGGLGYNEQFF.

The chain combines TRBV28 with TRBJ2-7; 9 bases align to TRBD1. The trim removed 4 bases at V and 3 bases at J, leaving 10 bases unmatched. The V gene's germline CDR1 is MDHEN and CDR2 SYDVKM. CDR3 length: 16 amino acids. CDR3 coding DNA: TGTGCCAGCAGTTCCCCTCCGGGACAGGGAGTCTACGAGCAGTACTTC. This encodes CASSSPPGQGVYEQYF. Looking up the rest from reference TRBV28 and TRBJ2-7 gives the full variable domain: DVKVTQSSRYLVKRTGEKVFLECVQDMDHENMFWYRQDPGLGLRLIYFSYDVKMKEKGDIPEGYSVSREKKERFSLILESASTNQTSMYLCASSSPPGQGVYEQYFGPGTRLTVT.

The chain recombines TRBV5-1 with TRBJ2-7; TRBD2 agrees at 16 bases. Germline lookup yields CDR1 SGHRS and CDR2 YFSETQ. The CDR3 covers 15 residues. The J segment lost 5 bases and the V segment lost 5 bases, leaving 4 bases of the junction unmatched. Written as DNA, the CDR3 is TGCGCCAGCAGGGGACTAGCGGGAGGGGCGGACGAGCAGTACTTC. Translation gives CASRGLAGGADEQYF.

V and J are TRBV6-1 and TRBJ2-3, with 7 bases fitting TRBD2. With 6 bases clipped from V and 6 bases from J, the junction kept 9 bases outside the gene matches. The CDR3 consists of 14 residues. CDR1 MNHNS and CDR2 SASEGT come from the germline V gene. The CDR3 DNA sequence: TGTGCCAGCAGATCCGGGACTACAATCGATACGCAGTATTTT. Its protein product is CASRSGTTIDTQYF.

The chain is built from TRBV7-9 and TRBJ2-6; 7 bases fit TRBD1. This CDR3 is built from 17 residues. The J segment lost 0 bases and the V segment lost 7 bases, leaving 9 bases of the junction unmatched. Germline-derived CDR1 and CDR2 are SEHNR and FQNEAQ (reference sequence). The CDR3 loop reads CASNPRQGLSGANVLTF. The CDR3 nucleotides read TGTGCCAGCAACCCCAGACAGGGTCTCTCTGGGGCCAACGTCCTGACTTTC.

The chain recombines TRBV7-9 with TRBJ1-4; 9 bases line up with TRBD1. This CDR3 spans 15 amino acids. The germline CDR1 and CDR2 sequences are SEHNR and FQNEAQ (reference sequence). V shed 6 bases and J 7 bases; nucleotides not matched to a gene: 9. The CDR3 DNA reads TGTGCCAGCAGGCCGGCAACAGGGGGCGGTGAAAAACTGTTTTTT. This encodes CASRPATGGGEKLFF. Full variable domain (rest looked up from reference TRBV7-9 and TRBJ1-4): DTGVSQNPRHKITKRGQNVTFRCDPISEHNRLYWYRQTLGQGPEFLTYFQNEAQLEKSRLLSDRFSAERPKGSFSTLEIQRTEQGDSAMYLCASRPATGGGEKLFFGSGTQLSVL.

With regard to this clone: This sample also contains other DNA sequences that code for the same CDR3. CDR3 residues: CASSRTGSYEQYF. The CDR3 DNA sequence: TGCGCCAGCAGTAGGACAGGGAGCTACGAGCAGTACTTC. The rearrangement links TRBV5-1 to TRBJ2-7; 8 bases fit TRBD1. Germline CDR1 reads SGHRS; CDR2 reads YFSETQ. Germline trimming cut 5 bases from V and 3 bases from J; bases unmatched to any gene: 4. This CDR3 has 13 residues.